This T cell receptor (beta chain) was identified during a study of spatial heterogeneity in lung cancer. Described time point: blood at routine non-recurrence follow-up after resection. Whole RNA from tumor, nontumor lung or frozen PBMC was sequenced unsorted. There are a few counts of this clonotype. Germline assignment: CDR1 LNHNV and CDR2 YYDKDF (reference sequence). CDR3 length equals 16 residues. Trimming cost V 1 base and J 5 bases; bases outside gene matches: 5. TCRdb processed the 5' RACE reads anew with MiXCR; each CDR3 protein has one entry. The sample contains around 30,000 distinct CDR3 sequences, under 6.5% of which appear only once.

The sample in question was PBMCs, obtained at follow-up. The sequence was obtained from a male donor with early-stage non-small cell lung cancer. The rearrangement joins TRBV15 to TRBJ1-5; 10 bases are shared with TRBD1. The CDR3 DNA sequence: TGTGCCACCAGCAGAGGGTGGACAGGGGGGGATCAGCCCCAGCATTTT. Translation gives CATSRGWTGGDQPQHF. The whole variable domain, filled in from reference TRBV15 and TRBJ1-5, reads DAMVIQNPRYQVTQFGKPVTLSCSQTLNHNVMYWYQQKSSQAPKLLFHYYDKDFNNEADTPDNFQSRRPNTSFCFLDIRSPGLGDTAMYLCATSRGWTGGDQPQHFGDGTRLSIL.